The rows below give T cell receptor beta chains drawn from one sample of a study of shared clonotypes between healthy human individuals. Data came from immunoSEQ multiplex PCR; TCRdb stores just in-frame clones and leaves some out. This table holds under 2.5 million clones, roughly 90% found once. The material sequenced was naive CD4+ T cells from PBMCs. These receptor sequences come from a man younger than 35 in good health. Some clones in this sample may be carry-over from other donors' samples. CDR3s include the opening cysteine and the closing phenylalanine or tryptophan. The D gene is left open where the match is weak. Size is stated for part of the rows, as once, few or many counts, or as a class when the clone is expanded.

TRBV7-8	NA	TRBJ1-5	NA	TGTGCCAGCAGCTACTTAGTAGATTATCAGCCCCAGCATTTT	CASSYLVDYQPQHF
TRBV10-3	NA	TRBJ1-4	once	TGTGCCATCGGTCAGGGTAATGAAAAACTGTTTTTT	CAIGQGNEKLFF
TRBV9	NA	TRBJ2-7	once	TGTGCCAGCAGCGTCGGGGACGGCGAGCAGTACTTC	CASSVGDGEQYF
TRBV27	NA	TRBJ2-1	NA	TGTGCCAGCAGCTCCTTGGGGAATGAGCAGTTCTTC	CASSSLGNEQFF
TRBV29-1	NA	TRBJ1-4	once	TGCAGCGTTGGTAGCTCTGCAACTAATGAAAAACTGTTTTTT	CSVGSSATNEKLFF
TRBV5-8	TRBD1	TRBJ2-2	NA	TGTGCCAGCAGCTTGGCCTCCGGGACAGCATACACCGGGGAGCTGTTTTTT	CASSLASGTAYTGELFF
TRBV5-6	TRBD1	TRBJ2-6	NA	TGTGCCAGCAGCCAGGGGGTGTCCGGGGCCAACGTCCTGACTTTC	CASSQGVSGANVLTF
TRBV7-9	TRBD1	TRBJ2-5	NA	TGTGCCAGCAGTTATACAGGGGGAGAGACCCAGTACTTC	CASSYTGGETQYF
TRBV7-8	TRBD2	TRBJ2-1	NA	TGTGCCAGCAGCCAAGTAGGGAGGGATGAGCAGTTCTTC	CASSQVGRDEQFF
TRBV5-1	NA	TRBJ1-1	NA	TGCGCCAGCCACCGCGTTCCCCCACCGTCGGACACTGAAGCTTTCTTT	CASHRVPPPSDTEAFF
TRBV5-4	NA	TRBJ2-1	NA	TGTGCCAGCAGCTTGCAAGGAGCGGAGCAGTTCTTC	CASSLQGAEQFF
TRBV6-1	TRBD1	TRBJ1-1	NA	TGTGCCAGCAGGGACAGGGACGGTAACACTGAAGCTTTCTTT	CASRDRDGNTEAFF
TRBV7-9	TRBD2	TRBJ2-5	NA	TGTGCCAGCAGCTTTTGGACTAGCGGATTGCAAGAGACCCAGTACTTC	CASSFWTSGLQETQYF
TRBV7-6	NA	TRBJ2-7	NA	TGTGCCAGCAGCTTATCCTTAGCCTACGAGCAGTACTTC	CASSLSLAYEQYF
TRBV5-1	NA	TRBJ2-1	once	TGCGCCAGCACCAACCCTGGGGACAATGAGCAGTTCTTC	CASTNPGDNEQFF
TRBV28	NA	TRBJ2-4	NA	TGTGCCAGCAGTCCTCCCGGTGGGGGCAAAAACATTCAGTACTTC	CASSPPGGGKNIQYF
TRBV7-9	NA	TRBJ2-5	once	TGTGCCAGCAGCCCAGGGAGGCAGTTGGGCGAGACCCAGTACTTC	CASSPGRQLGETQYF
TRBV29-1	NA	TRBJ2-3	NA	TGCAGCGGCGCCGGACAGTACACAGATACGCAGTATTTT	CSGAGQYTDTQYF
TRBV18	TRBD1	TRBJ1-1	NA	TGTGCCAGCTCACCTGGTATGGACAGGGGTACTGAAGCTTTCTTT	CASSPGMDRGTEAFF
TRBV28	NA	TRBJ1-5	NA	TGTGCCAGCAACCCCTCCCTGTCTGGAGGTGGAAATCAGCCCCAGCATTTT	CASNPSLSGGGNQPQHF
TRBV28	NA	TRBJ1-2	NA	TGTGCCAGCAGGTCGGCGGCTCCTAACTATGGCTACACCTTC	CASRSAAPNYGYTF
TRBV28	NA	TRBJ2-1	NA	TGTGCCAGCAGTTTAGGGGTTGGACAGCAGTTCTTC	CASSLGVGQQFF
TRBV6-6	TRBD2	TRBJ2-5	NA	TGTGCCAGCAGAGCGGGGCAGAAAGAGACCCAGTACTTC	CASRAGQKETQYF
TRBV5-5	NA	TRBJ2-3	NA	TGTGCCAGCACTCTGTCCGCGACCACAGATACGCAGTATTTT	CASTLSATTDTQYF
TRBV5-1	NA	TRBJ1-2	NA	TGCGCCAGCAGCTTGGGTCCGAGATCCTATGGCTACACCTTC	CASSLGPRSYGYTF
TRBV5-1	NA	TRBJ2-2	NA	TGCGCCAGCATGGGTAGCGGGAACACCGGGGAGCTGTTTTTT	CASMGSGNTGELFF
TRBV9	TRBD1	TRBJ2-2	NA	TGTGCCAGCAGAGCCGGACAGGGAGGCACCGGGGAGCTGTTTTTT	CASRAGQGGTGELFF
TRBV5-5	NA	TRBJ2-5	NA	TGTGCCAGCGCCGCCTGGGAGAAGCGAGAGACCCAGTACTTC	CASAAWEKRETQYF
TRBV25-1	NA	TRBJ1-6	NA	TGTGCCAGCAGCGGACTGGTGGTTTCACCCCTCCACTTT	CASSGLVVSPLHF
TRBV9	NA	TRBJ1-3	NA	TGTGCCAGCAGCGAGGGTGTCCGCGGCGGAAACACCATATATTTT	CASSEGVRGGNTIYF
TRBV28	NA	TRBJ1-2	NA	TGTGCCAGCAGTTTCCCCAATACCAGAGCTAACTATGGCTACACCTTC	CASSFPNTRANYGYTF
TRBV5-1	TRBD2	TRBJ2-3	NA	TGCGCCAGCAGCTTGTTATCTTCGGGACTAGGAACAGATACGCAGTATTTT	CASSLLSSGLGTDTQYF
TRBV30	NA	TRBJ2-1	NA	TGTGCCTGGAGTGTTGAGTTATTCGGCGAGCAGTTCTTC	CAWSVELFGEQFF
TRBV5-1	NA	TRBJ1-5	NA	TGCGCCAGCAGCTTGACAGGGCATGGCAATCAGCCCCAGCATTTT	CASSLTGHGNQPQHF
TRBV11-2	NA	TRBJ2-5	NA	TGTGCCAGCAGCCAACAACAAGAGACCCAGTACTTC	CASSQQQETQYF
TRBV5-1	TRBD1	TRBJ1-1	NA	TGCGCCAGCAGCGCCGACAGGGATACTGAAGCTTTCTTT	CASSADRDTEAFF
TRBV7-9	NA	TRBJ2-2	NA	TGTGCCAGCAGCTCACAGGGTCCCGGGGAGCTGTTTTTT	CASSSQGPGELFF
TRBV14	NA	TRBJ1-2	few	TGTGCCAGCAGCCAAGTCTCGGGGAACTATGGCTACACCTTC	CASSQVSGNYGYTF
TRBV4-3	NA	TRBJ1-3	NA	TGCGCCAGCAGCCTGCTCGGGGGTGGAAACACCATATATTTT	CASSLLGGGNTIYF
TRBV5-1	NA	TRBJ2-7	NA	TGCGCCAGCCGAAAGGAGGCCTACGAGCAGTACTTC	CASRKEAYEQYF
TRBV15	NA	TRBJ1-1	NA	TGTGCCACCAGCAGAGATCAGGGGAAAGCTTTCTTT	CATSRDQGKAFF
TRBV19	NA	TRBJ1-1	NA	TGTGCCAGTAGTAGTGAGAGGGGTGATACTGAAGCTTTCTTT	CASSSERGDTEAFF
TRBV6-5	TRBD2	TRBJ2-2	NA	TGTGCCAGTAGTTCGGGAGGGTCGAACACCGGGGAGCTGTTTTTT	CASSSGGSNTGELFF
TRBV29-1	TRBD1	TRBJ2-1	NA	TGCAGCGTACTCGGGACAGGGGGCCGAGAACCGACCTACAATGAGCAGTTCTTC	CSVLGTGGREPTYNEQFF
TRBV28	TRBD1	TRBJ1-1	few	TGTGCCAGCAGTTCGCGGGACAGGGGAATTAAAGCTTTCTTT	CASSSRDRGIKAFF
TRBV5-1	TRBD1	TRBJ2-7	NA	TGCGCCAGCAGGCTCCATCCCACCGGGACAGGTTTCTACGAGCAGTACTTC	CASRLHPTGTGFYEQYF
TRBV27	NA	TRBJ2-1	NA	TGTGCCAGCACAGGGTACGGTGAGCAGTTCTTC	CASTGYGEQFF
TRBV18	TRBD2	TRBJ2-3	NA	TGTGCCAGCTCCCGGGGACTAGCGGGAGTTGGAGATACGCAGTATTTT	CASSRGLAGVGDTQYF